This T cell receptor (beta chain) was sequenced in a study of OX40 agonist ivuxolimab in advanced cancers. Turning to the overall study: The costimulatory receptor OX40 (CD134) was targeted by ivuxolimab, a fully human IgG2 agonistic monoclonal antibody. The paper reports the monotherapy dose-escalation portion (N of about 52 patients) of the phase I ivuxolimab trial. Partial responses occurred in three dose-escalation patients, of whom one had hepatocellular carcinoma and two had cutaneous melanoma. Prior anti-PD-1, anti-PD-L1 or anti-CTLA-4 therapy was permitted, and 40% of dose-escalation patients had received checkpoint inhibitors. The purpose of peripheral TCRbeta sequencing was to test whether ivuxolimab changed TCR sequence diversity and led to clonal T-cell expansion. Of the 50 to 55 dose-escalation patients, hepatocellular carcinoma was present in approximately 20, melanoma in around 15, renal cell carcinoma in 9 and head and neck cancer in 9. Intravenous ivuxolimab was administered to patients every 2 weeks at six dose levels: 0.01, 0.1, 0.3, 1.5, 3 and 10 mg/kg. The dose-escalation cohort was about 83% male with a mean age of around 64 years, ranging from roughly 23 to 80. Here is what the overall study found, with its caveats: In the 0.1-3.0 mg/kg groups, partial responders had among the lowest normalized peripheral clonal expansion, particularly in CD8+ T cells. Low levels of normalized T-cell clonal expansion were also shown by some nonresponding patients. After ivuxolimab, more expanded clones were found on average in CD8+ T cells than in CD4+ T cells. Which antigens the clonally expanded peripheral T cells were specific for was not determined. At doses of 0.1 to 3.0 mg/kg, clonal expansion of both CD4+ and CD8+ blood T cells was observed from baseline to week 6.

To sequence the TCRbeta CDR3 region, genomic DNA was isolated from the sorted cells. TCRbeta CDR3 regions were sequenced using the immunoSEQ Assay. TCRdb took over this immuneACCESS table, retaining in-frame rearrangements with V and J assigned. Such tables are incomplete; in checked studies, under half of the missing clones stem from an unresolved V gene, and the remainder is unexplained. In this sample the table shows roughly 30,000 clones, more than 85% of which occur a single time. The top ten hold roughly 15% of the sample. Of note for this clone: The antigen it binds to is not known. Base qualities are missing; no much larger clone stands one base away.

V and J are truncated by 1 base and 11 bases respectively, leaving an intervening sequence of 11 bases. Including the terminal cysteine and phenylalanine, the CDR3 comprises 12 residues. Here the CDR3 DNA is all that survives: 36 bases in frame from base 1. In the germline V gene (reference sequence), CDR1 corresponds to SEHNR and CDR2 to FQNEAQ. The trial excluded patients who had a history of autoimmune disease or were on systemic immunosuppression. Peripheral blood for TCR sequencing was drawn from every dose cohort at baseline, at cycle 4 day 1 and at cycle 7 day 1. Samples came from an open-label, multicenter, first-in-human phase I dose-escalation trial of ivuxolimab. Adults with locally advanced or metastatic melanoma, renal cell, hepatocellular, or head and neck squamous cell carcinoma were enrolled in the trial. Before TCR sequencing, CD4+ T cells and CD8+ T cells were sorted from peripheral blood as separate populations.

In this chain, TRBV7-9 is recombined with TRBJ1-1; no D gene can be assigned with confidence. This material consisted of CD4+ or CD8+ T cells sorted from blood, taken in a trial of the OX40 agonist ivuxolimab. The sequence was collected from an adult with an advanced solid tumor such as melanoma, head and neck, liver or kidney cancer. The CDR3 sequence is CASSLGGLGAFF. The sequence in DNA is TGTGCCAGCAGCTTAGGAGGTCTCGGGGCTTTCTTT. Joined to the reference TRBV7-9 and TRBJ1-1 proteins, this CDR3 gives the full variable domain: DTGVSQNPRHKITKRGQNVTFRCDPISEHNRLYWYRQTLGQGPEFLTYFQNEAQLEKSRLLSDRFSAERPKGSFSTLEIQRTEQGDSAMYLCASSLGGLGAFFGQGTRLTVV.